This T cell receptor (beta chain) came from a study of Graves' ophthalmopathy and Graves' hyperthyroidism. The CDR3 sequence is 13 residues long. J lost 4 bases, V lost 5 bases, and 4 bases had no gene match. Germline CDR1 and CDR2: SGHTA and FQGNSA. Moderate-to-severe activity, with CAS ≥3, NOSPECS ≥4 and duration under 3 months, characterized the donors with ophthalmopathy. RNA transcripts provided the template for amplifying TCR beta CDR3 regions. RT-PCR in the first round used HTBI primers; a second-round multiplex PCR followed. TCRdb reprocessed the multiplex PCR reads with MiXCR, giving one entry per CDR3 protein. The sample has about 240,000 distinct CDR3 sequences, roughly 50% seen once. This clonotype was detected ten times or more. Its antigen is undetermined. Overall study findings and caveats: With almost 90% sensitivity and around 81% specificity, a 13-signature model separated ophthalmopathy from stable hyperthyroidism. Most expanded thyroid clonotypes above 0.001 frequency also appeared in blood.

The receptor was isolated from an adult man with Graves' ophthalmopathy. The sequenced sample was peripheral blood. The V call is TRBV7-2, the J call TRBJ2-5; TRBD1 aligns across 7 bases. The CDR3 sequence: CASSRTGGETQYF. CDR3 in DNA: TGTGCCAGCAGCCGGACAGGAGGAGAGACCCAGTACTTC.